These T cell receptor beta chains were read from a single sample in a study of blood T cell repertoires in COVID-19. Clones were sequenced by immunoSEQ multiplex PCR, and TCRdb holds only the in-frame ones, with some missing. The sample lists roughly 120,000 clones; more than 80% were seen once. Sequenced: peripheral blood. The receptor set was obtained from a woman of 80 years or more with COVID-19, enrolled during active disease. Both conserved end residues are part of each CDR3.

j_call | v_call | cdr3_aa
TRBJ2-2 | TRBV9 | CASSIINSGELFF
TRBJ1-1 | TRBV12-3/TRBV12-4 | CASRKHHGDFAFF
TRBJ1-1 | TRBV27 | CASLETGAEAFF
TRBJ2-2 | TRBV6-6 | CASSPGQGNTGELFF
TRBJ2-1 | TRBV27 | CASSLVAGWVNEQFF
TRBJ2-2 | TRBV28 | CASSDPRGSENTGELFF
TRBJ2-3 | TRBV19 | CASSDRAPSTDTQYF
TRBJ2-1 | TRBV6-6 | CAIKTSGSYNEQFF
TRBJ1-2 | TRBV25-1 | CASSESEWGAYGYTF
TRBJ2-5 | TRBV7-2 | CASSLRGGVQETQYF
TRBJ1-1 | TRBV6-5 | CASRPDNRERTEAFF
TRBJ2-3 | TRBV3-1/TRBV3-2 | CASSQERVTSDTQYF
TRBJ2-4 | TRBV12-3/TRBV12-4 | CASSLEGNIQYF
TRBJ2-6 | TRBV7-6 | CASSTGGANVLTF
TRBJ1-2 | TRBV28 | CASSPPYGVDYGYTF
TRBJ1-4 | TRBV4-1 | CASSQDVGAETNEKLFF
TRBJ2-7 | TRBV28 | CASSGFTSGSHEQYF
TRBJ1-1 | TRBV28 | CASRPPVERSTEAFF
TRBJ1-5 | TRBV19 | CASSASQGRNQPQHF
TRBJ2-7 | TRBV7-2 | CASSLVQTYEQYF
TRBJ2-5 | TRBV9 | CASSEGTGKGETQYF
TRBJ1-4 | TRBV7-2 | CASSLRLSEKLFF
TRBJ1-6 | TRBV6-5 | CASSTDSNSPLHF
TRBJ1-5 | TRBV5-6 | CASSLAGSNQPQHF
TRBJ2-3 | TRBV7-8 | CASTGQQGGTDTQYF
TRBJ2-7 | TRBV5-6 | CASSLAGGDEQYF
TRBJ1-1 | TRBV29-1 | CRAGVGMDTEAFF
TRBJ2-7 | TRBV3-1/TRBV3-2 | CASSQRTAASGGEQYF
TRBJ1-3 | TRBV11-1 | CASSFSLSGNTIYF
TRBJ2-1 | TRBV6-2/TRBV6-3 | CASSSLGTGQFF
TRBJ1-5 | TRBV28 | CASSRLLGSNQPQHF
TRBJ1-3 | TRBV18 | CASSQTGFPGNTIYF
TRBJ2-7 | TRBV3-1/TRBV3-2 | CASSQVRDSEQYF
TRBJ1-5 | TRBV2 | CASNRDTNQPQHF
TRBJ2-1 | TRBV7-9 | CASSINNEQFF